One sample yielded the 27 T cell receptor beta chains listed below, sequenced in a study of blood T cell repertoires in COVID-19. The assay was immunoSEQ multiplex PCR, and TCRdb's table has in-frame clones only and misses some. The sample consists of 55,000 to 80,000 clones, approximately 87% of them appearing once. The sequenced material came from peripheral blood. These receptors all stem from a woman over 75 with acute or convalescent COVID-19.

Here the CDR3 reads CATSRDLGGYSNQPQHF. The CDR3 region has the DNA TGTGCCACCAGCAGAGATCTAGGGGGCTATAGCAATCAGCCCCAGCATTTT. This rearrangement joins TRBV15 to TRBJ1-5; 7 bases map to TRBD1. CDR1 LNHNV and CDR2 YYDKDF come from the germline V gene (reference sequence). The ends lost 0 bases at V and 0 bases at J; junction bases unmatched: 5. CDR3 length: 17 amino acids.

This clone was observed a single time. The rearrangement uses TRBV6-6 and TRBJ1-1; 7 bases align to TRBD1. Germline loops: CDR1 MNHNY, CDR2 SVGAGI (reference sequence). V was clipped by 6 bases and J by 5 bases; unmatched bases: 6. CDR3 length equals 13 residues. In DNA form, the CDR3 reads TGTGCCAGCAGGGCGACAGGGAATACTGAAGCTTTCTTT. As protein: CASRATGNTEAFF.

The CDR3 protein is CASSEDGTAVGLTEAFF. CDR3 bases: TGTGCCAGCAGTGAAGACGGGACAGCCGTCGGGCTAACTGAAGCTTTCTTT. The genes are TRBV2 and TRBJ1-1; TRBD1 aligns across 7 bases. CDR1 is SNHLY, CDR2 FYNNEI, per germline. This CDR3 is 17 amino acids long. V gave up 1 base and J gave up 5 bases; unmatched junction bases: 13.

This rearrangement joins TRBV3-1 (or the pseudogene TRBV3-2) to TRBJ1-2; 7 bases match TRBD1. CDR3 length: 14 amino acids. V dropped 4 bases and J dropped 4; count of bases not matched to a gene: 6. Germline CDR1 LGHDT, CDR2 YNNKEL (reference sequence). CDR3 sequence reads: CASSPGTDSYGYTF. As DNA, the CDR3 is TGTGCCAGCAGCCCGGGGACAGACTCCTATGGCTACACCTTC.

J is TRBJ1-1 and V is TRBV27; D is ambiguous. The length of the CDR3 is 13 residues. Germline V CDR1 and CDR2: MNHEY, SMNVEV (reference sequence). With 1 base removed from V and 6 bases from J, the gap between germline ends came to 9 bases. This CDR3 is CASSLLPGSEAFF. The CDR3 DNA follows: TGTGCCAGCAGTTTATTACCGGGTTCTGAAGCTTTCTTT.

The V call is TRBV7-8, the J call TRBJ1-1; D gene ambiguous. CDR3 size: 13 residues. The V and J ends lost 2 bases and 1 base respectively, with 5 bases between them. Germline V gene lookup returns CDR1 SGHVS and CDR2 FQNEAQ. This CDR3 is CASSLLANTEAFF. The CDR3 DNA reads TGTGCCAGCAGCTTATTGGCGAACACTGAAGCTTTCTTT.

In its sample, this clone was seen a few times. CDR3 in amino acids: CASSDWGSTNTGELFF. Here the CDR3 DNA reads TGTGCCAGCAGTGATTGGGGCAGTACGAACACCGGGGAGCTGTTTTTT. The chain uses TRBV2 and TRBJ2-2, with D maybe TRBD1 (5 bases). The germline gives CDR1 SNHLY, CDR2 FYNNEI. Trimming removed 3 bases from V and 0 bases from J, with 11 bases in between. The CDR3 extends over 16 amino acids. Full variable domain (missing parts from reference TRBV2 and TRBJ2-2): EPEVTQTPSHQVTQMGQEVILRCVPISNHLYFYWYRQILGQKVEFLVSFYNNEISEKSEIFDDQFSVERPDGSNFTLKIRSTKLEDSAMYFCASSDWGSTNTGELFFGEGSRLTVL.

V gene TRBV27 combines with J gene TRBJ2-1, with 15 bases identical to TRBD2. Per the germline V gene, CDR1 is MNHEY and CDR2 is SMNVEV (reference sequence). The V segment lost 3 bases and the J segment 0 bases; nucleotides outside the gene matches: 9. The CDR3 sequence is 20 residues long. CDR3: CASSFQGLAGGPLSYNEQFF. DNA for the CDR3: TGTGCCAGCAGTTTTCAGGGACTAGCGGGGGGCCCCCTCTCCTACAATGAGCAGTTCTTC.

The gene calls are TRBV4-1 and TRBJ1-1, with 9 bases that match TRBD1. This CDR3 is built from 16 residues. After removal of 0 bases from V and 3 bases from J, the junction contained 5 bases not matched to a gene. Germline-derived CDR1 and CDR2 are MGHRA and YSYEKL. CDR3 sequence: CASSQERGQGDTEAFF. The CDR3 DNA is TGCGCCAGCAGCCAAGAAAGGGGACAGGGAGACACTGAAGCTTTCTTT.

V usage is TRBV30 and J usage is TRBJ1-1; D is unclear. The CDR3 length is 15 residues. The V end lost 0 bases, the J end lost 5 bases, and 16 bases lay between the germline ends. From germline, CDR1 is GTSNPN and CDR2 SVGIG (reference sequence). Here the CDR3 reads CAWSVRGYTETEAFF. In DNA form, the CDR3 reads TGTGCCTGGAGTGTACGAGGGTATACTGAGACTGAAGCTTTCTTT.

CDR3 coding DNA: TGTGCCACCCAGGACAGGGCAAACACTGAAGCTTTCTTT. Amino acid sequence: CATQDRANTEAFF. J is TRBJ1-1 and V is TRBV19; 8 bases align to TRBD1. The V segment lost 10 bases and the J segment 2 bases; nucleotides outside the gene matches: 6. In germline, CDR1 is LNHDA, CDR2 SQIVND (reference sequence). The CDR3 consists of 13 residues.

The chain combines TRBV7-2 with TRBJ1-3; D gene ambiguous. V lost 2 bases to trimming and J lost 8 bases, with 13 bases between them. CDR3 length: 14 residues. The germline gives CDR1 SGHTA, CDR2 FQGNSA. The DNA for the CDR3 is TGTGCCAGCAGCTTATGGATGGAGGCACACACCATATATTTT. As protein: CASSLWMEAHTIYF.

This clone turned up a few times. The CDR3 reads CASSLARGGYNEKLFF. For the CDR3, the DNA is TGTGCCAGCAGCTTAGCTAGAGGGGGCTATAATGAAAAACTGTTTTTT. The chain uses TRBV11-3 and TRBJ1-4; 7 nucleotides line up with TRBD1. The germline CDR1 and CDR2 sequences are SGHNT and YENEEA. There are 16 residues in the CDR3. The trim removed 1 base at V and 4 bases at J, leaving 6 bases unmatched.

This clone was counted many times. The chain couples TRBV3-1 (or the pseudogene TRBV3-2) to TRBJ1-1; the match to TRBD1 covers 7 bases. The CDR3 runs to 15 residues. With 7 bases clipped from V and 4 bases from J, the junction kept 12 bases outside the gene matches. Germline assignment: CDR1 LGHDT and CDR2 YNNKEL (reference sequence). CDR3 coding DNA: TGTGCCAGCACCCTCAGTGAGTCAGGGGGCACTGAAGCTTTCTTT. Protein product: CASTLSESGGTEAFF.

The J gene is TRBJ1-2, the V gene TRBV27, with D possibly TRBD1 on 6 matching bases. V was trimmed by 0 bases and J by 4 bases, leaving 12 bases between them. The CDR3 is 15 residues long. Germline V gives CDR1 MNHEY, CDR2 SMNVEV (reference sequence). The CDR3 reads CASSLSQGWSYGYTF. Written as DNA, the CDR3 is TGTGCCAGCAGTTTATCTCAGGGGTGGAGCTATGGCTACACCTTC.

The chain combines TRBV5-4 with TRBJ2-3; 10 nucleotides line up with TRBD2. Germline values: CDR1 SGHNT, CDR2 YYREEE (reference sequence). The trim removed 1 base at V and 7 bases at J, leaving 6 bases unmatched. The CDR3 is 15 amino acids. CDR3 in DNA: TGTGCCAGCAGCTTGACTAGCGGGGCTGGGAATACGCAGTATTTT. As protein: CASSLTSGAGNTQYF.

The CDR3 loop is CASSEVQNTEAFF. CDR3 coding DNA: TGTGCCAGCAGTGAAGTCCAGAACACTGAAGCTTTCTTT. The chain joins TRBV6-1 to TRBJ1-1; D gene unclear. Trimming cost V 1 base and J 1 base, with 4 bases left between them. The germline V gene has CDR1 MNHNS and CDR2 SASEGT. The CDR3 extends over 13 amino acids.

The chain links TRBV13 to TRBJ1-5; D gene unclear. Germline loops: CDR1 PRHDT, CDR2 FYEKMQ (reference sequence). This CDR3 region has 13 residues. The ends were cut back, 3 bases at V and 5 bases at J, with 8 bases in the middle. The DNA for the CDR3 is TGTGCCAGCAGCTTGCCCACAGATCAGCCCCAGCATTTT. This gives the protein CASSLPTDQPQHF. Combining the CDR3 with reference TRBV13 and TRBJ1-5 gives the whole variable domain AAGVIQSPRHLIKEKRETATLKCYPIPRHDTVYWYQQGPGQDPQFLISFYEKMQSDKGSIPDRFSAQQFSDYHSELNMSSLELGDSALYFCASSLPTDQPQHFGDGTRLSIL.

This clone showed up just once. CDR3 residues: CACDAGLDQPQHF. In nucleotides, the CDR3 is TGTGCCTGTGACGCAGGCCTGGATCAGCCCCAGCATTTT. This chain uses TRBV30 with TRBJ1-5; D uncertain. CDR3 length equals 13 residues. Between the trimmed V and J ends, which lost 6 bases and 5 bases, there was a span of 14 bases. Germline-derived CDR1 and CDR2 are GTSNPN and SVGIG (reference sequence).

V gene TRBV6-4 combines with J gene TRBJ1-2; D remains unclear. Per the germline V gene, CDR1 is MRHNA and CDR2 is SNTAGT. The CDR3 covers 15 residues. Trimming pared 3 bases from V and 0 bases from J, leaving 11 bases between. CDR3: CASSESVGANYGYTF. The CDR3 DNA sequence: TGTGCCAGCAGTGAATCGGTCGGAGCTAACTATGGCTACACCTTC.

V is TRBV11-2 and J is TRBJ1-2, with 7 bases that match TRBD1. Germline CDR1 SGHAT, CDR2 FQNNGV. Trimming removed 3 bases from V and 2 bases from J; junction bases left unmatched: 3. This CDR3 has 14 residues. The CDR3 sequence: CASSFGTENYGYTF. DNA of the CDR3: TGTGCCAGCAGCTTCGGGACAGAGAACTATGGCTACACCTTC.

This clone was observed a few times. The chain couples TRBV5-4 to TRBJ1-3, with TRBD1 identical over 7 bases. CDR1 is SGHNT and CDR2 is YYREEE in the germline V gene (reference sequence). This CDR3 contains 16 residues. J lost 8 bases, V lost 4 bases, and 15 bases had no gene match. The CDR3 coding sequence is TGTGCCAGCAGCACACAAATATCAGGGGGAGTGGACACCATATATTTT. Protein: CASSTQISGGVDTIYF.

The rearrangement joins TRBV4-2 to TRBJ1-1, with D uncertain. Per the germline V gene, CDR1 is LGHNA and CDR2 is YNFKEQ. The CDR3 has 13 residues. The V end was cut by 0 bases, the J end by 5 bases, with 7 bases between. CDR3 sequence (DNA): TGTGCCAGCAGCCAAGAACGGAGGACTGAAGCTTTCTTT. Protein sequence: CASSQERRTEAFF.

This chain joins TRBV29-1 and TRBJ2-5; the D gene is possibly TRBD2 (6 bases). This CDR3 contains 16 residues. Germline values: CDR1 SQVTM, CDR2 ANQGSEA. Trimming pared 4 bases from V and 0 bases from J, leaving 18 bases between. The CDR3 is CSVVIGGRGYQETQYF. DNA for the CDR3: TGCAGCGTTGTTATTGGGGGGAGAGGGTACCAAGAGACCCAGTACTTC.

This clone was observed a single time. The CDR3 coding sequence is TGCAGCGTTGAGGGGAGGGCGACTATGAACACTGAAGCTTTCTTT. It translates to CSVEGRATMNTEAFF. This chain uses TRBV29-1 with TRBJ1-1; D unresolved. Germline V CDR1 and CDR2: SQVTM, ANQGSEA. V shed 3 bases and J shed 0 bases, with 14 bases lying between them. The length of the CDR3 is 15 residues.

This clone occurred a few times. The gene calls are TRBV21-1 and TRBJ1-5; the DNA was not compared with TRBD1, the D call given in the table. TRBV21-1 is classified as a pseudogene. CDR3 size: 18 residues. Written as DNA, the CDR3 is TGTGCCAGCATTTCCGGCCAAGACAGGGGACTTAGCAATCAGCCCCAGCATTTT. It translates to CASISGQDRGLSNQPQHF.

The chain recombines TRBV27 with TRBJ1-1, with a weak D call TRBD1 (5 bases). Germline V gene data show CDR1 as MNHEY and CDR2 as SMNVEV (reference sequence). V was clipped by 0 bases and J by 8 bases, with 10 bases between them. The CDR3 runs 13 residues. The CDR3 DNA sequence: TGTGCCAGCAGTTTATCCCAGGGCACCGAAGCTTTCTTT. This encodes CASSLSQGTEAFF.